The T cell receptor (beta chain) described here comes from a study of blood T cell repertoires in COVID-19. The assay was immunoSEQ multiplex PCR, and TCRdb's table has in-frame clones only and misses some. The repertoire consists of 150,000 to 200,000 clones, with just under 90% occurring once and the leading ten covering over 3.5%. There are 12 residues in the CDR3. V was trimmed by 5 bases and J by 6 bases, leaving 8 bases between them. Germline V lookup: CDR1 SEHNR, CDR2 FQNEAQ (reference sequence). This receptor was identified in a man aged 18 to 29 with active or convalescent COVID-19. The sequenced material came from peripheral blood. The chain couples TRBV7-9 to TRBJ2-1; no reliable D call. CDR3 region: CASSQAPNEQFF. The CDR3 region has the DNA TGTGCCAGCAGCCAAGCACCCAATGAGCAGTTCTTC.